Listed here are 22 T cell receptor beta chains from one sample, sequenced in a study of cytomegalovirus exposure and HLA in healthy donors. The primer mix had 60 Vbeta and 13 Jbeta primers. Sequenced by immunoSEQ multiplex PCR; TCRdb stores in-frame clones only, minus some. Among some 140,000 clones listed, about 74% were seen once. The specimen was PBMCs. These receptor sequences come from a man aged 40-49 years in good health and CMV-seronegative.

V gene TRBV18 combines with J gene TRBJ2-1; 11 bases agree with TRBD2. Germline V gene data show CDR1 as KGHSH and CDR2 as LQKENI. The CDR3 extends over 15 amino acids. J gave up 8 bases and V 4 bases, and 7 bases lay outside the gene matches. The CDR3: CASSLYTSGSDEQFF. DNA of the CDR3: TGTGCCAGCTCACTCTATACTAGCGGGAGCGATGAGCAGTTCTTC.

This rearrangement joins TRBV5-4 to TRBJ2-4, with 7 bases aligning to TRBD1. The CDR3 has 16 residues. Germline trimming cut 4 bases from V and 5 bases from J; bases unmatched to any gene: 12. Germline V gives CDR1 SGHNT, CDR2 YYREEE (reference sequence). The CDR3 sequence: CASSPGQDPIQNIQYF. The DNA for the CDR3 is TGTGCCAGCAGCCCAGGACAGGACCCTATCCAAAACATTCAGTACTTC.

This chain joins TRBV11-3 and TRBJ2-1; no definite D call. CDR3 length: 16 residues. From germline, CDR1 is SGHNT and CDR2 YENEEA. Trimming removed 2 bases from V and 7 bases from J, with 18 bases in between. Written as DNA, the CDR3 is TGTGCCAGCAGCTTAAATTTCGCGGCGGCGCCTAATGAGCAGTTCTTC. Residues: CASSLNFAAAPNEQFF.

The chain is built from TRBV10-3 and TRBJ1-6; maybe TRBD1 (6 bases). The germline CDR1 and CDR2 sequences are ENHRY and SYGVKD. The CDR3 is 14 amino acids. Deletions cut 4 bases from V and 7 bases from J, with 11 bases between. DNA for the CDR3: TGTGCCATCAGTGCCGGGGGGGCGAATTCACCCCTCCACTTT. It specifies CAISAGGANSPLHF.

This clone has only a few counts. The J gene is TRBJ2-5, the V gene TRBV7-2; the match to TRBD2 covers 16 bases. The germline gives CDR1 SGHTA, CDR2 FQGNSA. Trimming at V came to 1 base and at J to 5 bases, leaving 7 bases not matched to a gene. The CDR3 length is 18 residues. The CDR3 nucleotides are TGTGCCAGCAGCTTAGGGGGGACTAGCGGGGGGGCAGGTGAGACCCAGTACTTC. It codes for CASSLGGTSGGAGETQYF.

The chain links TRBV12-2 to TRBJ1-4; the table's D call TRBD1 went unverified against the DNA. TRBV12-2 is a known pseudogene. The CDR3 is made up of 13 amino acids. Here the CDR3 reads CASRLTVNEKLFF. The CDR3 nucleotides are TGTGCAAGTCGCTTGACAGTAAATGAAAAACTGTTTTTT.

The J gene is TRBJ2-1, the V gene TRBV7-2, with D perhaps matching TRBD2 (5 bases). CDR1 is SGHTA, CDR2 FQGNSA, per germline. V was shortened by 3 bases and J by 6 bases, with 9 bases between the two germline ends. The CDR3 has 13 amino acids. The CDR3 nucleotides read TGTGCCAGCAGCTTCCCGGGGTTCAATGAGCAGTTCTTC. Translating it yields CASSFPGFNEQFF.

The chain employs TRBV28 and TRBJ2-7; 7 positions agree with TRBD1. CDR3 size: 13 residues. CDR1 is MDHEN and CDR2 is SYDVKM in the germline V gene. Trimming at V came to 4 bases and at J to 2 bases, leaving 2 bases not matched to a gene. The DNA for the CDR3 is TGTGCCAGCAGTTCGACAGGGCCCTACGAGCAGTACTTC. It translates to CASSSTGPYEQYF. Using reference TRBV28 and TRBJ2-7 for the parts outside the CDR3, the full variable domain is DVKVTQSSRYLVKRTGEKVFLECVQDMDHENMFWYRQDPGLGLRLIYFSYDVKMKEKGDIPEGYSVSREKKERFSLILESASTNQTSMYLCASSSTGPYEQYFGPGTRLTVT.

The chain is built from TRBV9 and TRBJ2-5; TRBD2 matches at 11 bases. CDR1 and CDR2 (germline): SGDLS, YYNGEE. This CDR3 is built from 15 residues. Trimming removed 2 bases from V and 4 bases from J; junction bases left unmatched: 4. The CDR3 DNA is TGTGCCAGCAGCGTCGTTGGACTAGCGGGAGAGACCCAGTACTTC. Protein product: CASSVVGLAGETQYF.

This chain joins TRBV9 and TRBJ2-5; possibly TRBD1 for D (5 bases). V was trimmed by 1 base and J by 4 bases, leaving 11 bases between them. Germline V lookup: CDR1 SGDLS, CDR2 YYNGEE. The CDR3 totals 14 residues. CDR3 residues: CASSVSSRGETQYF. The CDR3 DNA sequence: TGTGCCAGCAGCGTAAGTTCAAGGGGAGAGACCCAGTACTTC.

The rearrangement links TRBV5-4 to TRBJ1-1; perhaps TRBD1 as D (6 bases). Germline loops: CDR1 SGHNT, CDR2 YYREEE (reference sequence). This CDR3 is built from 14 residues. The ends were cut back, 4 bases at V and 1 base at J, with 11 bases in the middle. The CDR3: CASSLDRSNTEAFF. The DNA of the CDR3 is TGTGCCAGCAGCCTGGACAGATCGAACACTGAAGCTTTCTTT.

This chain joins TRBV5-1 and TRBJ2-2, with 11 nucleotides matching TRBD2. V shed 1 base and J 4 bases; nucleotides not matched to a gene: 6. This CDR3 is built from 17 residues. Per germline, CDR1 SGHRS and CDR2 YFSETQ. This chain's CDR3 is CASSLSLAGGFTGELFF. The CDR3 nucleotides read TGCGCCAGCAGCTTGTCTCTAGCGGGGGGATTCACCGGGGAGCTGTTTTTT.

The count of this clone is one. J is TRBJ2-3 and V is TRBV2; D not resolved. Germline CDR1 reads SNHLY; CDR2 reads FYNNEI. Trimming removed 0 bases at V and 2 bases at J, with 9 bases between. The CDR3 length is 15 residues. Here the CDR3 DNA reads TGTGCCAGCAGTGAAGCAATGACACCCACAGATACGCAGTATTTT. Its protein is CASSEAMTPTDTQYF.

The chain carries TRBV2 and TRBJ2-4, with 7 bases identical to TRBD1. This CDR3 is 15 amino acids long. The germline CDR1 and CDR2 sequences are SNHLY and FYNNEI. With V trimmed by 6 bases and J by 0 bases, 5 bases remained unmatched. The CDR3 region has the DNA TGTGCCAGCAGAATCGGGACAGTAGCCAAAAACATTCAGTACTTC. This sequence encodes CASRIGTVAKNIQYF.

This sequence joins TRBV7-9 and TRBJ2-3, with 9 bases fitting TRBD2. The CDR3 is made up of 16 amino acids. Germline V gene sequence: CDR1 SEHNR, CDR2 FQNEAQ (reference sequence). The ends lost 4 bases at V and 3 bases at J; junction bases unmatched: 8. CDR3 loop: CASSSNQRGVTDTQYF. CDR3 DNA sequence: TGTGCCAGCAGCTCAAATCAGCGGGGGGTGACAGATACGCAGTATTTT.

This chain links TRBV5-1 with TRBJ2-7, with 10 nucleotides matching TRBD1. The trim removed 0 bases at V and 13 bases at J, leaving 16 bases unmatched. Per germline, CDR1 SGHRS and CDR2 YFSETQ. The CDR3 runs 16 residues. DNA for the CDR3: TGCGCCAGCAGCTTGGCCCCGGGACAGGGGTCACGGGGTTTATACTTC. This translates into CASSLAPGQGSRGLYF.

CDR3 sequence reads: CASSFMGTASKNIQYF. DNA of the CDR3: TGTGCCAGCAGCTTCATGGGGACAGCAAGCAAAAACATTCAGTACTTC. The V and J genes are TRBV11-2 and TRBJ2-4, with 7 bases matching TRBD1. From germline, CDR1 is SGHAT and CDR2 FQNNGV. The junction had 8 bases not matched to a gene; V was cut back by 3 bases and J by 3 bases. The CDR3 has 16 amino acids. Full variable domain (rest looked up from reference TRBV11-2 and TRBJ2-4): EAGVAQSPRYKIIEKRQSVAFWCNPISGHATLYWYQQILGQGPKLLIQFQNNGVVDDSQLPKDRFSAERLKGVDSTLKIQPAKLEDSAVYLCASSFMGTASKNIQYFGAGTRLSVL.

The CDR3 is CASSRRYTSGRVTGELFF. CDR3 nucleotides: TGTGCCAGCAGCCGGAGGTACACTAGCGGGAGGGTGACCGGGGAGCTGTTTTTT. The V gene is TRBV11-1, the J gene TRBJ2-2, with 13 bases lining up with TRBD2. Losses at the gene ends were 5 bases for V and 5 bases for J; bases not matched to a gene: 11. The V gene's germline CDR1 is SGHAT and CDR2 FQDESV (reference sequence). CDR3 size: 18 residues. Using reference TRBV11-1 and TRBJ2-2 for the parts outside the CDR3, the full variable domain is EAEVAQSPRYKITEKSQAVAFWCDPISGHATLYWYRQILGQGPELLVQFQDESVVDDSQLPKDRFSAERLKGVDSTLKIQPAELGDSAMYLCASSRRYTSGRVTGELFFGEGSRLTVL.

The table lists this clone with a count of one. The chain uses TRBV7-7 and TRBJ2-1; tentative D call: TRBD2 (5 bases). The V end was cut by 8 bases, the J end by 1 base, with 12 bases between. This CDR3 comprises 14 residues. Germline assignment: CDR1 SSHAT and CDR2 FNYEAQ (reference sequence). For the CDR3, the DNA is TGTGCCAGCTCGCTTACTAGGTCCTACAATGAGCAGTTCTTC. Protein: CASSLTRSYNEQFF. The full variable domain, its missing parts supplied by reference TRBV7-7 and TRBJ2-1, is GAGVSQSPRYKVTKRGQDVTLRCDPISSHATLYWYQQALGQGPEFLTYFNYEAQPDKSGLPSDRFSAERPEGSISTLTIQRTEQRDSAMYRCASSLTRSYNEQFFGPGTRLTVL.

The chain recombines TRBV6-5 with TRBJ2-7; D possibly corresponds to TRBD1 (6 bases). CDR3 length equals 14 residues. The germline CDR1 and CDR2 sequences are MNHEY and SVGAGI. The ends were cut back, 5 bases at V and 2 bases at J, with 13 bases in the middle. The CDR3 DNA is TGTGCCAGCAGTAAGGGACACCAGGCCTACGAGCAGTACTTC. Protein sequence: CASSKGHQAYEQYF.

The chain carries TRBV11-3 and TRBJ2-5, with D uncertain. Germline CDR1 reads SGHNT; CDR2 reads YENEEA. V was shortened by 1 base and J by 5 bases, with 14 bases between the two germline ends. The CDR3 contains 15 residues. The CDR3 spells CASSLGSPLAETQYF. The CDR3 nucleotides read TGTGCCAGCAGCTTAGGGTCCCCCCTGGCCGAGACCCAGTACTTC.

The CDR3 DNA follows: TGTGCCAGCAGCAGACAGGGGTTCCACGAGCAGTACTTC. Protein product: CASSRQGFHEQYF. This chain connects TRBV21-1 to TRBJ2-7; TRBD1, the table's D call, was not compared with the DNA. TRBV21-1 is designated a pseudogene. The CDR3 has 13 residues.